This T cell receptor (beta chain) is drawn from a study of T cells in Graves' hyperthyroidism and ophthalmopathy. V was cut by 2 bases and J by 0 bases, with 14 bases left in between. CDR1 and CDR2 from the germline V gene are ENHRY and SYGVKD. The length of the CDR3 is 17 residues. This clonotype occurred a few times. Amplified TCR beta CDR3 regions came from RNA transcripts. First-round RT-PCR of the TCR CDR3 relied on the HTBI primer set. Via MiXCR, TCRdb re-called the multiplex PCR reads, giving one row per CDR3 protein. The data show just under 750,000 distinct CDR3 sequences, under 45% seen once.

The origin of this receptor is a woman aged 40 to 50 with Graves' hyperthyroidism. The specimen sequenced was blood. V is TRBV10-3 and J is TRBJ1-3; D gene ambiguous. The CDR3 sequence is CAISEIIRLSSGNTIYF. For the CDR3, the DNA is TGTGCCATCAGTGAGATAATCCGGTTGAGCTCTGGAAACACCATATATTTT.